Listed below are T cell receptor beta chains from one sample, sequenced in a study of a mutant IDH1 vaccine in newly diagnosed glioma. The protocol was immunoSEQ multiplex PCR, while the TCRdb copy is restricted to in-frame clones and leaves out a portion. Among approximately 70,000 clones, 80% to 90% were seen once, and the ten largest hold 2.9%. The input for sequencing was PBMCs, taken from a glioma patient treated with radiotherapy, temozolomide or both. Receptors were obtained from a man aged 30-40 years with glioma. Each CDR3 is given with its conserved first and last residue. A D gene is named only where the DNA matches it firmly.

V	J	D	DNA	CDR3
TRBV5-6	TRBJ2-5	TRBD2	TGTGCCAGCAGAGGGACTAGCGGAGAATTGGAGACCCAGTACTTC	CASRGTSGELETQYF
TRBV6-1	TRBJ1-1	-	TGTGCCAGCAGTCCTCGGGTCGGTTTAAACACTGAAGCTTTCTTT	CASSPRVGLNTEAFF
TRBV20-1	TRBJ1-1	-	TGCAGTGCTCCGCGGAACACTGAAGCTTTCTTT	CSAPRNTEAFF
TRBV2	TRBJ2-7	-	TGTGCCAGCAGTTCCACCGCGGAAGGGAACTCCTACGAGCAGTACTTC	CASSSTAEGNSYEQYF
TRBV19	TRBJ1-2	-	TGTGCCAGTAGTATTGAAGGAGGAAGCCCCAAATGGGACTATGGCTACACCTTC	CASSIEGGSPKWDYGYTF
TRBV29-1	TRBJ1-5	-	TGCAGCGTTGAAGATCCCGGGGGAGCTCTGGGTAGCAATCAGCCCCAGCATTTT	CSVEDPGGALGSNQPQHF
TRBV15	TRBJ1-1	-	TGTGCCACCAAAGCGCAGGGGCGAGCCGAAGCTTTCTTT	CATKAQGRAEAFF
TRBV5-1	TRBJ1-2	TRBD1	TGCGCCAGCAGCTTGAAAGGGACAGGGTCTGGCTACACCTTC	CASSLKGTGSGYTF
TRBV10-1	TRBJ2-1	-	TGCGCCAGCAGTGTGTCATTCTACAATGAGCAGTTCTTC	CASSVSFYNEQFF
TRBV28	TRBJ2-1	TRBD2	TGTGCCAGCAGTTTAGGTTTTCGGGGGGGTCTGTACAATGAGCAGTTCTTC	CASSLGFRGGLYNEQFF
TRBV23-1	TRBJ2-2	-	TGCGCCAGCAGTCAACAAAAACTATCCTCAGGATACACCGGGGAGCTGTTTTTT	CASSQQKLSSGYTGELFF